This entry features one T cell receptor (beta chain) sequence. This clone was detected only a few times. This receptor's antigen is unknown. Per-base quality was not reported, and no clone a single base away is much larger than it. The data originate from a study of T cell responses to AZD1222 COVID-19 vaccine (dated by TCRdb to the early 2020s). Broadly, across the study: TCR sequencing covered some 240 trial participants: 200 to 220 given two doses of AZD1222 and around 25 given two doses of MenACWY control vaccine. Trial participants were enrolled into age subgroups of 18-55, 56-69 and 70-plus years, which contained 148, 28 and 57 TCR-sequenced participants, respectively. Broader findings and caveats from the paper: The 56-69-year group was small, and its depth increase did not reach significance, likely because of low power. Because no samples from the day 14 peak response were available, repertoires could be characterized only after the peak T cell response. Conclusions about previously exposed vaccinees are limited because only five to seven AZD1222 recipients were SARS-CoV-2 seropositive at baseline. Most participants were white British and females outnumbered males, and the authors suggested that clonal diversity may have been underestimated. Spike-specific TCR breadth and depth rose significantly after two AZD1222 doses compared with day 0 and with MenACWY recipients. Reportedly, close to half of the unique spike-specific TCRs recognized epitopes lying outside the regions that are mutated in the B.1.351 and B.1.1.7 variants. The vaccine-associated CD4 TCRs covered the entire spike protein, and the dominant responses fell in regions 160-218 and 743-854.

CDR1 MNHNS and CDR2 SASEGT are derived from the germline V gene. Relative to germline, V is missing 4 bases and J is missing 2 bases, with 11 bases of the junction outside any gene match. From the cysteine up to the phenylalanine, the CDR3 has a length of 18 residues. Only the CDR3 DNA stays, 54 bases, in frame from base 1. The time point label corresponds to: about 28 days (+/-7) after the second vaccine dose. AZD1222 recipients whose second dose came at about 4 weeks and those whose second dose came at about 12 weeks were combined into one group, since spike-specific TCR depth and breadth did not differ between the two schedules. Vaccinee samples were obtained from the UK trials COV001 and COV002, which included a single-blind randomized controlled phase 2/3 trial of AZD1222 (ChAdOx1 nCoV-19) in healthy adults. Trial participant PBMC samples were collected at day 0 and day 28 after the second dose for TCRbeta chain sequencing.

The CDR3 regions of human TCRbeta chains were analyzed by immunosequencing. The study's processing was this. Repertoire TCRs were matched against a reference library of SARS-CoV-2-specific TCRs generated with the MIRA antigen-specificity platform. Breadth was defined as the fraction of unique TCRs that were SARS-CoV-2-associated. Depth was defined as the fraction of total T cells that were SARS-CoV-2-associated. Using the MIRA data, each spike-specific TCR was mapped to the spike region that the TCR reacts to and placed in a CD4 or CD8 class. Log10-transformed breadth and depth values were compared by one-way ANOVA with Sidak's multiple comparisons tests. As stored in TCRdb, this immuneACCESS dataset retains in-frame rearrangements with V and J assigned. A fraction of the clones does not appear; measured against another copy, unresolved V genes explain less than half of the discrepancy, and the remainder lacks a known reason. Clonal size and the V and J genes are those of that table, whereas D and trimming came from the DNA. Present in this sample are some 73,000 clones, nearly 90% of which were seen just once. The ten largest clonotypes hold approximately 9.3% of the sample.

This sequence originates from an adult who received the AZD1222 COVID-19 vaccine. Recombination joined TRBV6-1 with TRBJ2-3; 11 central bases correspond to TRBD2. The sequencing used peripheral blood, collected 28 days after the second AZD1222 dose. The DNA sequence is given as TGTGCCAGCAGTGCCGGTTGGGCTAGCGGGGGGTACACAGATACGCAGTATTTT. Its translation is CASSAGWASGGYTDTQYF.